Below are 16 T cell receptor beta chains sequenced from a single sample in a study of blood T cell repertoires in COVID-19. The table came from immunoSEQ multiplex PCR; TCRdb's copy has only in-frame clones and leaves some out. The repertoire holds 350,000 to 550,000 clones, with around 91% as singletons. Sequencing was performed on PBMCs or T cells enriched from blood (not recorded which). These receptors originate from a man aged 25-45 years who had recovered from COVID-19.

In the case of this clone: Other nucleotide sequences in the sample specify the same CDR3. The rearrangement joins TRBV11-2 to TRBJ2-5; 10 bases map to TRBD2. This CDR3 is 16 amino acids long. The junction had 8 bases not matched to a gene; V was cut back by 2 bases and J by 5 bases. The germline gives CDR1 SGHAT, CDR2 FQNNGV. As DNA, the CDR3 is TGTGCCAGCAGCTTACAGGCTAGCGGGAGTGGGGAGACCCAGTACTTC. As protein: CASSLQASGSGETQYF.

This clone appeared a few times. J is TRBJ2-3 and V is TRBV7-6; the match to TRBD2 covers 13 bases. Losses at the gene ends were 4 bases for V and 8 bases for J; bases not matched to a gene: 3. Germline V gene data show CDR1 as SGHVS and CDR2 as FNYEAQ. CDR3 size: 14 residues. The CDR3 DNA sequence: TGTGCCAGCAGCTCAGGACTAGCGGGAGCTACGCAGTATTTT. Translated: CASSSGLAGATQYF.

This chain connects TRBV28 to TRBJ1-5; D is uncertain. V dropped 6 bases and J dropped 4 bases, with 7 bases sitting between them. Per the germline V gene, CDR1 is MDHEN and CDR2 is SYDVKM. The CDR3 totals 12 residues. CDR3 DNA: TGTGCCAGCAGACCCCGGAATCAGCCCCAGCATTTT. As protein: CASRPRNQPQHF.

The chain recombines TRBV27 with TRBJ2-1; 7 positions agree with TRBD2. This CDR3 is 16 amino acids long. Trimming at V came to 3 bases and at J to 9 bases, leaving 14 bases not matched to a gene. Looked up from germline, CDR1 is MNHEY and CDR2 is SMNVEV (reference sequence). The CDR3 loop is CASSFRQVGGRGEQFF. In DNA form, the CDR3 reads TGTGCCAGCAGTTTCAGGCAAGTCGGAGGGAGGGGTGAGCAGTTCTTC.

Only a few counts were recorded for this clone. J is TRBJ1-4 and V is TRBV19, with D possibly TRBD1 on 6 matching bases. CDR3 length: 15 residues. The germline gives CDR1 LNHDA, CDR2 SQIVND (reference sequence). V gave up 7 bases and J gave up 3 bases, with 15 bases separating them. The CDR3: CASKGGILANEKLFF. CDR3 nucleotide sequence: TGTGCCAGTAAAGGGGGAATACTCGCTAATGAAAAACTGTTTTTT.

The rearrangement uses TRBV9 and TRBJ1-1, with 7 bases aligning to TRBD1. V dropped 3 bases and J dropped 0; count of bases not matched to a gene: 2. The CDR3 has 14 amino acids. Germline V gene data show CDR1 as SGDLS and CDR2 as YYNGEE. The CDR3 region has the DNA TGTGCCAGCAGCGAACAGGGGATGAACACTGAAGCTTTCTTT. Its translation is CASSEQGMNTEAFF.

The chain has TRBV6-5 and TRBJ1-1; the D is unclear. CDR1 and CDR2 from the germline V gene are MNHEY and SVGAGI. V was shortened by 2 bases and J by 4 bases, with 14 bases between the two germline ends. This CDR3 is built from 15 residues. CDR3 DNA: TGTGCCAGCAGTTACCCCGGGATACATAGCACTGAAGCTTTCTTT. Protein sequence: CASSYPGIHSTEAFF.

The chain links TRBV10-1 to TRBJ2-3; 11 positions match TRBD2. This CDR3 region has 16 residues. CDR1 and CDR2 (germline): WNHNN, SYGVQD (reference sequence). Unmatched junction bases numbered 9, after V lost 6 bases and J lost 4 bases. CDR3 sequence reads: CASSGTSGSFADTQYF. For the CDR3, the DNA is TGCGCCAGCAGCGGTACTAGCGGGAGTTTCGCAGATACGCAGTATTTT.

This sequence joins TRBV24-1 and TRBJ2-3; no clear D. The CDR3 is 12 residues long. Between the trimmed V and J ends, which lost 1 base and 6 bases, there was a span of 4 bases. Germline CDR1 and CDR2: KGHDR and SFDVKD. The CDR3 sequence: CATSDFIDTQYF. For the CDR3, the DNA is TGTGCCACCAGTGATTTTATCGATACGCAGTATTTT.

The chain joins TRBV6-5 to TRBJ1-4, with D tentatively TRBD1 (5 bases). The germline gives CDR1 MNHEY, CDR2 SVGAGI. V lost 8 bases and J 8 bases, leaving 9 bases between the germline ends. The CDR3 spans 11 residues. CDR3 bases: TGTGCCAGCGGGGCGGGGGAAAAACTGTTTTTT. Translated, it gives CASGAGEKLFF.

V is TRBV2 and J is TRBJ1-1, with 9 nucleotides matching TRBD1. Per the germline V gene, CDR1 is SNHLY and CDR2 is FYNNEI. V was clipped by 6 bases and J by 1 base; unmatched bases: 6. The CDR3 has 15 amino acids. CDR3 protein: CASRGGQGRNTEAFF. The CDR3 nucleotides read TGTGCCAGCAGGGGGGGACAGGGCAGGAACACTGAAGCTTTCTTT.

The V call is TRBV19, the J call TRBJ1-1; 8 nucleotides line up with TRBD1. After removal of 7 bases from V and 10 bases from J, the junction contained 5 bases not matched to a gene. The germline V gene has CDR1 LNHDA and CDR2 SQIVND (reference sequence). The CDR3 spans 11 residues. CDR3 bases: TGTGCCAGTATCAGGGACAGGAGAGCTTTCTTT. Translation: CASIRDRRAFF.

The chain recombines TRBV7-2 with TRBJ2-7; D uncertain. CDR1 SGHTA and CDR2 FQGNSA come from the germline V gene. The CDR3 runs 11 residues. The V end lost 6 bases, the J end lost 5 bases, and 8 bases lay between the germline ends. The CDR3 DNA follows: TGTGCCAGCAGACTAAACCACGAGCAGTACTTC. Translation: CASRLNHEQYF.

J is TRBJ1-1 and V is TRBV2; 8 bases map to TRBD1. The CDR3 extends over 16 amino acids. J lost 5 bases, V lost 0 bases, and 8 bases had no gene match. The germline CDR1 and CDR2 sequences are SNHLY and FYNNEI. The chain's CDR3 is CASSEAYWTGRTEAFF. The CDR3 DNA sequence: TGTGCCAGCAGTGAAGCTTATTGGACAGGGCGGACTGAAGCTTTCTTT.

This clone was found a few times. The rearrangement joins TRBV6-4 to TRBJ2-1; 10 positions match TRBD2. With V trimmed by 6 bases and J by 6 bases, 8 bases remained unmatched. The CDR3 spans 15 residues. The germline gives CDR1 MRHNA, CDR2 SNTAGT. As DNA, the CDR3 is TGTGCCAGCAGCACGGATGCTAGCGGGAGCAATGAGCAGTTCTTC. The encoded protein is CASSTDASGSNEQFF.

V and J are TRBV24-1 and TRBJ2-2, with 8 bases that match TRBD1. The ends lost 4 bases at V and 1 base at J; junction bases unmatched: 4. In germline, CDR1 is KGHDR, CDR2 SFDVKD. This CDR3 has 16 residues. The CDR3 nucleotides read TGTGCCACCAGTGAACCAGGACAGGGGAACACCGGGGAGCTGTTTTTT. Translating it yields CATSEPGQGNTGELFF.